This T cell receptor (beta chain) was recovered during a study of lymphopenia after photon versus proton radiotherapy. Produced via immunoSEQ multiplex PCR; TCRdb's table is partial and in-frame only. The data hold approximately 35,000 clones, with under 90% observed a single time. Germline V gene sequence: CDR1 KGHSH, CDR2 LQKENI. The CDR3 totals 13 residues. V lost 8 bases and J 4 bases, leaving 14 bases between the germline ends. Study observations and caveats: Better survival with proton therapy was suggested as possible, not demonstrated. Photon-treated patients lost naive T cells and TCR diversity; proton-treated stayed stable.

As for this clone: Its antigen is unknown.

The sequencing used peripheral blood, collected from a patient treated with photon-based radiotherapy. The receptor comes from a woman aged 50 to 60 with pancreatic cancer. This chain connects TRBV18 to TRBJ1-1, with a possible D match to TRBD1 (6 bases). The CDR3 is CASQPTRGTEAFF. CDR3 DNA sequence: TGTGCCAGCCAACCGACCAGGGGCACTGAAGCTTTCTTT.